This T cell receptor gamma chain was sequenced in a study of intestinal T cells in coeliac disease (dated by TCRdb to 2018 to 2021). With regard to the full study: Coeliac patients were found to be much younger than controls, with mean ages of about 15 versus 50 years recorded in the TRG cohort. Duodenal biopsies from approximately ten coeliac disease patients and approximately ten non-coeliac controls were included in the TCR-delta (TRD) cohort. A second, larger TCR-gamma (TRG) cohort included duodenal biopsies from 33 coeliac disease patients and 21 non-coeliac controls. The research as a whole found: Clustering based on TRG put most of the 54 biopsies (about 94%) in the right class, and the reported leave-one-out accuracy was roughly 87%. FFPE-derived DNA was found to be relatively degraded, and loss of a proportion of TCR sequences in each sample was likely caused by this degradation. Repeated CDR3 amino acid sequences could not be distinguished from PCR duplicates. All 22 biopsies in training were correctly classified by TRD kmer-based clustering, and a leave-one-out accuracy of about 90% was reported. A significant age difference was observed between coeliac and control groups, although significant classification was not yielded by an age-split analysis.

The library relied on multiplex PCR. The reads were generated on an Ion Torrent PGM. TRG repertoires were amplified from about 0.2 ug of biopsy DNA using the LymphoTrack kit, whose primers carry Illumina adapters. After purification with AMPure XP beads and quantification on a 2100 Bioanalyzer, the TRG amplicons were pooled in equimolar amounts. Sequencing of TRG libraries was performed on an Ion PGM instrument. Under the source paper's analysis protocol: FastX removed reads in which more than 10% of nucleotides fell below the per-patient third-quartile quality score. Reads were aligned with IMGT/HighV-QUEST to assign V, D and J genes, identify CDR3 regions and assess functionality. Sequences were converted to amino acids, and every sequence predicted to be non-functional was removed. CDR3s were broken into kmers both with and without positional annotation, kmer frequencies were analysed by PCA, and samples were clustered using each of the 1023 combinations of PCs 1-10. Classification was validated by leave-one-out cross-validation, re-optimising parameters on the remaining samples each time. Using the vegan R package, Shannon diversity was calculated from repeated random subsamples whose size matched the lowest read count. Identical DNA sequences were merged into single rows after TCRdb reprocessed the public reads with CATT. These V and J calls rely on TCRdb rather than the paper's analysis. Within this sample are 970 or so gamma-chain clones, with about half of them counted one time only. The ten biggest clones cover roughly 17% of the sample.

CDR1 is given as VTNTFY and CDR2 as YDVSTARD, both from the germline V gene (reference sequence). The CDR3 runs 15 amino acids, cysteine and phenylalanine included. CDR3 DNA is the only sequence kept; it has 45 bases, read in frame from the first base. Unmatched junction bases come to 9, with V trimmed by 0 bases and J by 4 bases. By sample share, this clone is large (0.1 to 1%). Its target antigen remains unknown. Per-nucleotide qualities are absent, and no much larger clonotype sits a single base away. Genomic DNA was extracted with the QIAamp DNA FFPE tissue kit from ten 5-um FFPE scrolls per case. Classification of coeliac disease based on the TCR repertoire was tested using fully anonymised formalin-fixed paraffin-embedded duodenal biopsies that were surplus to diagnostic needs.

The sequence was obtained from a human donor with celiac disease. Material: a duodenal biopsy. The sequence joins TRGV3 to TRGJ1 or TRGJ2. The DNA is TGTGCCACCTGGGACAGGCGGTTGTGGTATTATAAGAAACTCTTT. The encoded protein is CATWDRRLWYYKKLF.